This T cell receptor beta chain was obtained from a study of tumor-infiltrating lymphocytes in primary liver carcinoma. Study-level background: The cohort included men and women aged 30 to 69 years. In every tissue type, samples returned a similar yield of roughly 3.5 to 7.13 million productive TCRbeta reads.

This CDR3 spans 17 amino acids. Germline values: CDR1 MGHRA, CDR2 YSYEKL. TCR beta cDNA was prepared out of 450 to 500 ng total RNA by means of a constant-region primer. Libraries covering TCR beta were generated through three nested multiplex PCR rounds (using a slightly modified ARM-PCR). A C-beta reverse primer was combined with TRBV1-TRBV30 forward primers in the first two PCR rounds, and each round had about 10 cycles. TCRdb re-called the multiplex PCR reads with MiXCR, one entry per CDR3 protein. The sample has fewer than 30,000 distinct CDR3 sequences, nearly 80% seen once; the top ten hold just over 45%. This clonotype came up once. A junction end diverges from the germline sequence, so it may reflect a read error. Co-extraction of RNA and DNA was performed on roughly 20-31 mg of unsorted bulk tissue. Donors underwent surgery for histopathologically diagnosed primary liver carcinoma.

V usage is TRBV4-1 and J usage is TRBJ2-1; perhaps D is TRBD1 or TRBD2 (6 bases each). Sequencing was performed on liver tumor tissue from sampling region 3. As for subset: tumor region T3, left-lateral pole. The receptor comes from a man aged 35-49 years with primary liver carcinoma and hepatitis B virus infection. This chain's CDR3 is CASSQGTGRSSYHEQFF. CDR3 nucleotides: TGCGCCAGCAGCCAGGGAACAGGGAGGAGCTCCTACCATGAGCAGTTCTTC.